These 5 T cell receptor beta chains were all obtained from the same sample, sequenced in a study of lymphopenia after photon versus proton radiotherapy. Assay used: immunoSEQ multiplex PCR; TCRdb lists only in-frame clones, some missing. The sample includes 20,000 to 30,000 clones, approximately 85% of them seen just once. Sample: peripheral blood, taken from a patient treated with photon-based radiotherapy. These receptors were obtained from a man under 40 with gastric cancer.

Turning to this clone: A junction end diverges from the germline sequence, so it may reflect a read error. This chain joins TRBV4-1 and TRBJ1-1, with D possibly matching TRBD1 (5 bases). The CDR3 has 14 residues. CDR1 is MGHRA and CDR2 is YSYEKL in the germline V gene. The CDR3 here is CASSQEGQGGFSDF. The CDR3 DNA is TGCGCCAGCAGCCAAGAGGGGCAGGGAGGGTTCTCGGATTTT.

The V gene is TRBV11-1, the J gene TRBJ2-5; TRBD2 is a possible D gene (6 bases). Per germline, CDR1 SGHAT and CDR2 FQDESV (reference sequence). The germline V and J ends were trimmed by 0 bases and 5 bases, with 10 bases remaining between them. This CDR3 is 14 amino acids long. Here the CDR3 reads CASSLAPGGETQYF. In DNA, the CDR3 is TGTGCCAGCAGCTTAGCGCCAGGAGGGGAGACCCAGTACTTC. The whole variable domain, filled in from reference TRBV11-1 and TRBJ2-5, reads EAEVAQSPRYKITEKSQAVAFWCDPISGHATLYWYRQILGQGPELLVQFQDESVVDDSQLPKDRFSAERLKGVDSTLKIQPAELGDSAMYLCASSLAPGGETQYFGPGTRLLVL.

The chain uses TRBV5-6 and TRBJ1-6; D ambiguous. Germline values: CDR1 SGHDT, CDR2 YYEEEE. Trimming took off 1 base at V and 10 bases at J, with 6 bases between the two ends. This CDR3 contains 12 residues. CDR3 sequence: CASSLSRSPLHF. The CDR3 nucleotides read TGTGCCAGCAGCTTGAGCCGATCACCCCTCCACTTT.

The V gene is TRBV6-1, the J gene TRBJ1-1; 9 bases fit TRBD1. The CDR3 has 17 amino acids. The V gene's germline CDR1 is MNHNS and CDR2 SASEGT. V was pared by 6 bases and J by 0 bases, with 11 bases of the junction left unmatched. The CDR3 region is CASREKDRGGVNTEAFF. The CDR3 nucleotides are TGTGCCAGCAGAGAAAAGGACAGGGGAGGAGTGAACACTGAAGCTTTCTTT.

The chain has TRBV7-9 and TRBJ2-1; 7 bases are shared with TRBD1. Trimming cost V 5 bases and J 6 bases; bases outside gene matches: 13. CDR1 is SEHNR, CDR2 FQNEAQ, per germline (reference sequence). The CDR3 contains 16 residues. The CDR3 loop is CASSPIDRDVGNEQFF. The CDR3, as DNA: TGTGCCAGCAGCCCCATAGACAGGGACGTGGGCAATGAGCAGTTCTTC.